This T cell receptor beta chain appears in the sequencing data of a study of human T cells and chemical hapten exposure. Turning to the study itself: A patient group, mainly female, showed alopecia areata, totalis or universalis.

With V trimmed by 6 bases and J by 9 bases, 11 bases remained unmatched. The CDR3 runs 15 residues. Germline CDR1 is MDHEN and CDR2 is SYDVKM. Findings and limits, study-wide: There was alopecia in the donors, so their immune response may differ from that of healthy people.

Library preparation tagged each individual cDNA molecule with a unique molecular identifier. TCRdb used MiXCR to reprocess the RACE reads, holding one entry per CDR3 protein. The table lists roughly 36,000 distinct CDR3 sequences, 9% to 12% of them singletons. The sample's time point: pre-sensitization, week 0. Treatment given: therapeutic diphenylcyclopropenone sensitization with weekly scalp DPC. Extraction of total RNA was performed on unfractionated whole blood. The study enrolled 18 to 70-year-old alopecia patients suitable for DPC. This clonotype has ten or more counts. Its target is unknown. The receptor was isolated from a man aged 50 to 60 with alopecia areata. Some clones in this sample may be carry-over from other donors' samples. The chain couples TRBV28 to TRBJ1-2, with 12 positions matching TRBD1. The sample consisted of whole blood, taken in connection with sensitization to the hapten diphenylcyclopropenone (DPC). This chain's CDR3 is CASRVPGQGAGRYTF. Here the CDR3 DNA reads TGTGCCAGCAGGGTCCCGGGACAGGGGGCGGGTCGCTACACCTTC.